The 28 T cell receptor beta chains below were found in one sample sequenced in a study of T cell clones after liver transplantation. The data were produced by immunoSEQ multiplex PCR, yet TCRdb's version contains in-frame clones alone and is incomplete. The table lists about 20,000 clones, about 83% of them singletons, with 30% to 40% in the top ten. The specimen comprised CD8+ T cells from blood, sampled 54 months after liver transplant. The receptors derive from a human patient who received a liver transplant. Some of these T cells may belong to the graft donor.

The chain uses TRBV6-4 and TRBJ2-1; D call uncertain. The CDR3 has 13 amino acids. V lost 3 bases and J 8 bases, leaving 11 bases between the germline ends. The germline V gene encodes CDR1 MRHNA and CDR2 SNTAGT. The CDR3 bases are TGTGCCAGCAGTGAAAGAAGCTTCGATGAGCAGTTCTTC. As protein: CASSERSFDEQFF.

The genes are TRBV7-8 and TRBJ2-3, with 8 bases lining up with TRBD1. The germline CDR1 and CDR2 sequences are SGHVS and FQNEAQ. The V segment lost 4 bases and the J segment 3 bases; nucleotides outside the gene matches: 3. This CDR3 has 14 amino acids. This CDR3 reads CASSSGTGTDTQYF. As DNA, the CDR3 is TGTGCCAGCAGCTCCGGGACAGGAACAGATACGCAGTATTTT.

This chain uses TRBV7-9 with TRBJ1-1; D gene ambiguous. Trimming left V 5 bases short and J 3 bases short, with 13 bases between. This CDR3 has 14 amino acids. Germline V gives CDR1 SEHNR, CDR2 FQNEAQ (reference sequence). CDR3 DNA: TGTGCCAGCAGCCCACTACCGAGGGACACTGAAGCTTTCTTT. Protein sequence: CASSPLPRDTEAFF. The whole variable domain, filled in from reference TRBV7-9 and TRBJ1-1, reads DTGVSQNPRHKITKRGQNVTFRCDPISEHNRLYWYRQTLGQGPEFLTYFQNEAQLEKSRLLSDRFSAERPKGSFSTLEIQRTEQGDSAMYLCASSPLPRDTEAFFGQGTRLTVV.

The chain carries TRBV7-2 and TRBJ1-3; D is possibly TRBD1 (5 bases). The CDR3 covers 17 residues. The V gene's germline CDR1 is SGHTA and CDR2 FQGNSA. Trimming stripped 3 bases from V and 0 bases from J, with 15 bases between. For the CDR3, the DNA is TGTGCCAGCAGCTTGGGGGACGGAGGGATCTCTGGAAACACCATATATTTT. This encodes CASSLGDGGISGNTIYF. The entire variable domain, with the rest obtained from reference TRBV7-2 and TRBJ1-3, is as follows: GAGVSQSPSNKVTEKGKDVELRCDPISGHTALYWYRQSLGQGLEFLIYFQGNSAPDKSGLPSDRFSAERTGGSVSTLTIQRTQQEDSAVYLCASSLGDGGISGNTIYFGEGSWLTVV.

The rearrangement uses TRBV28 and TRBJ2-7, with TRBD1 matching over 10 bases. CDR3 length equals 13 residues. The V segment lost 10 bases and the J segment 9 bases; nucleotides outside the gene matches: 12. In germline, CDR1 is MDHEN, CDR2 SYDVKM. CDR3: CATLDRGLSPQYF. The CDR3 region has the DNA TGTGCCACCCTCGACAGGGGGCTCTCCCCGCAGTACTTC.

This chain uses TRBV5-6 with TRBJ1-6; no reliable D call. The CDR3 consists of 15 residues. Trimming cost V 4 bases and J 8 bases, with 16 bases left between them. Per the germline V gene, CDR1 is SGHDT and CDR2 is YYEEEE. As DNA, the CDR3 is TGTGCCAGCAGCCCCGAGAGGGTATTGGATTCACCCCTCCACTTT. Its protein is CASSPERVLDSPLHF.

V gene TRBV2 combines with J gene TRBJ1-2, with 7 bases matching TRBD1. Germline V gives CDR1 SNHLY, CDR2 FYNNEI. The V gene end was trimmed by 3 bases and the J gene end by 2 bases; junction bases not matched to a gene: 12. CDR3 length: 17 residues. CDR3 amino acids: CASSDPLKSTGNYGYTF. The CDR3 DNA reads as TGTGCCAGCAGTGATCCACTGAAGTCGACAGGGAACTATGGCTACACCTTC.

The V and J genes are TRBV29-1 and TRBJ2-7; the D call may be TRBD1 or TRBD2 (7 bases each). The V gene's germline CDR1 is SQVTM and CDR2 ANQGSEA. V lost 6 bases to trimming and J lost 1 base, with 13 bases between them. The CDR3 extends over 13 amino acids. The chain's CDR3 is CSVGRGLSYEQYF. The CDR3 coding sequence is TGCAGCGTGGGGAGGGGGCTATCCTACGAGCAGTACTTC.

The chain uses TRBV15 and TRBJ2-1, with 9 bases lining up with TRBD1. Germline trimming cut 3 bases from V and 9 bases from J; bases unmatched to any gene: 3. This CDR3 spans 13 amino acids. From germline, CDR1 is LNHNV and CDR2 YYDKDF (reference sequence). Here the CDR3 reads CATSSGTGFEQFF. CDR3 DNA sequence: TGTGCCACCAGCAGCGGGACAGGGTTTGAGCAGTTCTTC.

The chain uses TRBV6-5 and TRBJ2-2; D ambiguous. The germline V and J ends were trimmed by 7 bases and 6 bases, with 9 bases remaining between them. The CDR3 runs to 12 residues. Germline CDR1 is MNHEY and CDR2 is SVGAGI. DNA of the CDR3: TGTGCCAGCACCAGTTTTTCCGGGGAGCTGTTTTTT. It encodes CASTSFSGELFF.

The table lists this clone with a count of one. V gene TRBV4-1 combines with J gene TRBJ2-7; 8 nucleotides match TRBD2. The germline V gene encodes CDR1 MGHRA and CDR2 YSYEKL. The CDR3 spans 18 residues. V shed 0 bases and J 3 bases; nucleotides not matched to a gene: 13. The CDR3 loop is CASSQEYLEVAGYYEQYF. The CDR3 region has the DNA TGCGCCAGCAGCCAAGAATATCTCGAGGTAGCGGGATACTACGAGCAGTACTTC.

The gene calls are TRBV6-6 and TRBJ1-1; TRBD1 is a possible D gene (5 bases). This CDR3 comprises 14 residues. The germline V gene encodes CDR1 MNHNY and CDR2 SVGAGI (reference sequence). Trimming removed 5 bases from V and 0 bases from J, with 10 bases in between. CDR3 nucleotide sequence: TGTGCCAGCAGTCAGGGACGGGTGAACACTGAAGCTTTCTTT. As protein: CASSQGRVNTEAFF.

This chain connects TRBV29-1 to TRBJ2-3; TRBD2 matches 10 bases. CDR1 and CDR2 (germline): SQVTM, ANQGSEA. V lost 3 bases to trimming and J lost 3 bases; unmatched junction nucleotides: 9. This CDR3 spans 16 amino acids. The CDR3 sequence: CSVEGRASGGTDTQYF. The CDR3 nucleotides are TGCAGCGTTGAGGGCAGGGCTAGCGGGGGAACAGATACGCAGTATTTT.

The J gene is TRBJ1-3, the V gene TRBV7-9; D unresolved. Germline assignment: CDR1 SEHNR and CDR2 FQNEAQ (reference sequence). This CDR3 has 15 residues. V shed 3 bases and J shed 0 bases, with 9 bases lying between them. The CDR3, as DNA: TGTGCCAGCAGCTTTAGGGATAACTCTGGAAACACCATATATTTT. It is translated as CASSFRDNSGNTIYF.

The chain employs TRBV10-2 and TRBJ2-7, with a weak D call TRBD2 (5 bases). The CDR3 extends over 13 amino acids. V lost 2 bases and J 2 bases, leaving 7 bases between the germline ends. Germline CDR1 and CDR2: WSHSY and SAAADI. CDR3 residues: CASSEEGPYEQYF. The CDR3 bases are TGCGCCAGCAGTGAGGAGGGCCCCTACGAGCAGTACTTC.

The chain joins TRBV5-6 to TRBJ2-6; D is unclear. This CDR3 has 17 residues. From germline, CDR1 is SGHDT and CDR2 YYEEEE. V lost 0 bases and J 0 bases, leaving 10 bases between the germline ends. The CDR3, as DNA: TGTGCCAGCAGCTTGGAAAAGTTGGGCTCTGGGGCCAACGTCCTGACTTTC. Encoded protein: CASSLEKLGSGANVLTF.

This rearrangement joins TRBV5-4 to TRBJ2-3; possible D gene TRBD1, 6 bases. The V and J ends lost 8 bases and 5 bases respectively, with 21 bases between them. CDR3 length equals 15 residues. The germline V gene has CDR1 SGHNT and CDR2 YYREEE (reference sequence). The CDR3 reads CARSPGQQVGDTQYF. In DNA, the CDR3 is TGTGCCAGAAGCCCGGGACAACAAGTGGGAGATACGCAGTATTTT. Variable domain in full (rest from reference TRBV5-4 and TRBJ2-3): ETGVTQSPTHLIKTRGQQVTLRCSSQSGHNTVSWYQQALGQGPQFIFQYYREEENGRGNFPPRFSGLQFPNYSSELNVNALELDDSALYLCARSPGQQVGDTQYFGPGTRLTVL.

J is TRBJ2-1 and V is TRBV7-2, with unresolved D. Between the trimmed V and J ends, which lost 1 base and 8 bases, there was a span of 9 bases. Germline CDR1 SGHTA, CDR2 FQGNSA. The CDR3 is made up of 13 amino acids. CDR3 in DNA: TGTGCCAGCAGCTTAGGGGCCGAGTATGAGCAGTTCTTC. Amino acid sequence: CASSLGAEYEQFF.

The V call is TRBV7-2, the J call TRBJ2-5; possible D gene TRBD2, 6 bases. The CDR3 sequence is 14 residues long. The germline V gene has CDR1 SGHTA and CDR2 FQGNSA. V shed 5 bases and J shed 7 bases, with 17 bases lying between them. CDR3 coding DNA: TGTGCCAGCAGCCCCTTAGGCCCGGAGGGGACCCAGTACTTC. It translates to CASSPLGPEGTQYF.

The gene calls are TRBV25-1 and TRBJ1-5; D may be TRBD1 (5 bases). Germline V gene data show CDR1 as MGHDK and CDR2 as SYGVNS. The V and J ends lost 6 bases and 5 bases respectively, with 14 bases between them. The CDR3 covers 14 residues. The CDR3 DNA reads TGTGCCAGCAGCTTGGGGCAGGGTGATCAGCCCCAGCATTTT. This encodes CASSLGQGDQPQHF. Based on the CDR3 plus reference TRBV25-1 and TRBJ1-5, the full variable domain is EADIYQTPRYLVIGTGKKITLECSQTMGHDKMYWYQQDPGMELHLIHYSYGVNSTEKGDLSSESTVSRIRTEHFPLTLESARPSHTSQYLCASSLGQGDQPQHFGDGTRLSIL.

A note on this clone: One end of the junction fails to match germline, which may point to a read error. The V call is TRBV27, the J call TRBJ2-2; D may be TRBD1 or TRBD2 (6 bases each). The CDR3 spans 14 residues. The germline V gene encodes CDR1 MNHEY and CDR2 SMNVEV (reference sequence). CDR3 sequence: CASSLWGATRELFF. The CDR3 coding sequence is TGTGCCAGCAGTTTATGGGGGGCCACCAGGGAGCTGTTTTTT.

Here the CDR3 DNA reads TGTGCCAGCAGCCATCCCGACAGGGAAGGCGAGCAGTACTTC. Its translation is CASSHPDREGEQYF. The chain recombines TRBV11-1 with TRBJ2-7; 7 nucleotides align to TRBD1. Trimming cost V 5 bases and J 6 bases; bases outside gene matches: 10. The germline V gene has CDR1 SGHAT and CDR2 FQDESV (reference sequence). The CDR3 is 14 residues long.

The gene calls are TRBV6-5 and TRBJ2-3, with a weak D call TRBD1 (5 bases). CDR1 and CDR2 from the germline V gene are MNHEY and SVGAGI. Trimming stripped 2 bases from V and 2 bases from J, with 8 bases between. The CDR3 runs 14 residues. DNA of the CDR3: TGTGCCAGCAGTTACCTGGGGCTCACAGATACGCAGTATTTT. Translating gives CASSYLGLTDTQYF.

The CDR3 region is CASSVGGGGTLAYNEQFF. The CDR3 bases are TGTGCCAGCAGCGTAGGCGGAGGGGGGACATTAGCCTACAATGAGCAGTTCTTC. V and J are TRBV9 and TRBJ2-1, with D perhaps being TRBD1 or TRBD2 (6 bases each). From germline, CDR1 is SGDLS and CDR2 YYNGEE. Trimming took off 0 bases at V and 2 bases at J, with 18 bases between the two ends. The CDR3 is 18 amino acids.

The chain carries TRBV9 and TRBJ1-1, with D unresolved. The CDR3 covers 14 residues. V lost 1 base and J 1 base, leaving 8 bases between the germline ends. The germline V gene has CDR1 SGDLS and CDR2 YYNGEE. The CDR3 coding sequence is TGTGCCAGCAGCGTATACGCCGGGAACACTGAAGCTTTCTTT. As protein: CASSVYAGNTEAFF.

The rearrangement links TRBV5-4 to TRBJ1-2; D is uncertain. Germline CDR1 reads SGHNT; CDR2 reads YYREEE (reference sequence). The CDR3 totals 16 residues. V lost 1 base and J lost 3, with 16 bases in between. CDR3 sequence: CASSLPDSNWDYGYTF. CDR3 sequence (DNA): TGTGCCAGCAGCTTGCCCGACTCCAACTGGGACTATGGCTACACCTTC.

V and J are TRBV5-4 and TRBJ2-2; D unclear. The CDR3 consists of 13 residues. V gave up 0 bases and J gave up 7 bases, with 7 bases separating them. Germline CDR1 is SGHNT and CDR2 is YYREEE (reference sequence). The CDR3 spells CASSLAANGELFF. CDR3 DNA: TGTGCCAGCAGCTTGGCCGCCAACGGGGAGCTGTTTTTT.

J is TRBJ2-7 and V is TRBV2; 9 bases line up with TRBD1. CDR3 size: 16 residues. With 5 bases clipped from V and 3 bases from J, the junction kept 11 bases outside the gene matches. Germline V lookup: CDR1 SNHLY, CDR2 FYNNEI. The CDR3 DNA sequence: TGTGCCAGCAGTAAACCTGGGACAGGGAAACACTACGAGCAGTACTTC. Residues: CASSKPGTGKHYEQYF.